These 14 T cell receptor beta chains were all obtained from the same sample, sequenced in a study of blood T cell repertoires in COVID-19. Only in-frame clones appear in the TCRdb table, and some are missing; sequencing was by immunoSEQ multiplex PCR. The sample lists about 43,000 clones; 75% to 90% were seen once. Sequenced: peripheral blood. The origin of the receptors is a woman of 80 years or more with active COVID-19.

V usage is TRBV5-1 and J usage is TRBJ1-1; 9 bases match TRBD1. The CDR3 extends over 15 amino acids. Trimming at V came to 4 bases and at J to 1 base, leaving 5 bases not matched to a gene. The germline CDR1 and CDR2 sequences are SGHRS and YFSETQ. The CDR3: CASSVVGQGNTEAFF. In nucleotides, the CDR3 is TGCGCCAGCAGCGTGGTGGGACAGGGGAACACTGAAGCTTTCTTT. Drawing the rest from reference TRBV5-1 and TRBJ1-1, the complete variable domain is KAGVTQTPRYLIKTRGQQVTLSCSPISGHRSVSWYQQTPGQGLQFLFEYFSETQRNKGNFPGRFSGRQFSNSRSEMNVSTLELGDSALYLCASSVVGQGNTEAFFGQGTRLTVV.

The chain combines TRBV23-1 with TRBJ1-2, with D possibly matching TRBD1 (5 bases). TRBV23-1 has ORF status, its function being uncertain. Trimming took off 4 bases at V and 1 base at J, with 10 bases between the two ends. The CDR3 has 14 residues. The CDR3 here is CASSRRTNNYGYTF. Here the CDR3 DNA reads TGCGCCAGCAGTCGACGGACAAATAACTATGGCTACACCTTC.

In DNA form, the CDR3 reads TGTGCCAGCATCAGTCTAGCGAGCACAGATACGCAGTATTTT. It yields the protein CASISLASTDTQYF. The chain is built from TRBV7-9 and TRBJ2-3; possible D gene TRBD2, 6 bases. The CDR3 extends over 14 amino acids. V was trimmed by 7 bases and J by 0 bases, leaving 11 bases between them. Germline V CDR1 and CDR2: SEHNR, FQNEAQ (reference sequence).

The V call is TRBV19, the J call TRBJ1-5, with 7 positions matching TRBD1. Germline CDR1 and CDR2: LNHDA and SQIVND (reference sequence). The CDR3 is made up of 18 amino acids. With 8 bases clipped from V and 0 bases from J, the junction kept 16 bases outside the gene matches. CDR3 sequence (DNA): TGTGCCAGTTCAACCAGGGGGTCGCTCGGGTATAGCAATCAGCCCCAGCATTTT. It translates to CASSTRGSLGYSNQPQHF.

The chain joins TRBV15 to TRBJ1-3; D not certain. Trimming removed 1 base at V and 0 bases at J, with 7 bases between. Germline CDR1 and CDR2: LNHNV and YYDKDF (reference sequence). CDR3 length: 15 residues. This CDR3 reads CATSRAGLSGNTIYF. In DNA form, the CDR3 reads TGTGCCACCAGCAGAGCAGGCCTCTCTGGAAACACCATATATTTT.

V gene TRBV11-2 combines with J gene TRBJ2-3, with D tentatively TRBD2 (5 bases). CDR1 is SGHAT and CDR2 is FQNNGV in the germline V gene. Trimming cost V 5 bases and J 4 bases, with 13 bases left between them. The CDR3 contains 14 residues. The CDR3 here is CASSARVVADTQYF. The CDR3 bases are TGTGCCAGCAGCGCGAGGGTTGTGGCAGATACGCAGTATTTT.

CDR3 nucleotide sequence: TGTGCCAGCAGCCGAGGGTCGATCTTAGCCAAAAACATTCAGTACTTC. Its protein is CASSRGSILAKNIQYF. This sequence joins TRBV6-2 or TRBV6-3 and TRBJ2-4; possibly TRBD2 for D (5 bases). The germline V gene encodes CDR1 MNHEY and CDR2 SVGEGT. V lost 6 bases and J 0 bases, leaving 15 bases between the germline ends. This CDR3 is 16 amino acids long.

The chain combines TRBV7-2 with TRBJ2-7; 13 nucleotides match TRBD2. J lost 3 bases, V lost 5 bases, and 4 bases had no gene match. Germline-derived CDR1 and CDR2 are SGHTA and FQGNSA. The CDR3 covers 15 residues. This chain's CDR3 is CASSPGTSGVYEQYF. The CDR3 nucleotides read TGTGCCAGCAGCCCTGGGACTAGCGGGGTCTACGAGCAGTACTTC.

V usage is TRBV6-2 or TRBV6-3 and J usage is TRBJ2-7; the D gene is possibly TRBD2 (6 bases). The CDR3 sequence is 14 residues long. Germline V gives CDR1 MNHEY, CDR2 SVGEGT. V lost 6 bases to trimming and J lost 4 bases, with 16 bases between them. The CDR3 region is CASSRRGAPYEQYF. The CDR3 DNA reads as TGTGCCAGCAGCCGCCGCGGGGCTCCTTACGAGCAGTACTTC.

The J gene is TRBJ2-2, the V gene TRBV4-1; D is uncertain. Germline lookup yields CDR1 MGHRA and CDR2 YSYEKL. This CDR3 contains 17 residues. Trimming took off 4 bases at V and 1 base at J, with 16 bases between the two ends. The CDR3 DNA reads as TGCGCCAGCAGCCGGCCGACCCCTTCGGGGAACACCGGGGAGCTGTTTTTT. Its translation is CASSRPTPSGNTGELFF.

The CDR3 DNA sequence: TGTGCTAGTGGTTTAATCGGGGGGGCCGCAGATACGCAGTATTTT. Protein: CASGLIGGAADTQYF. J is TRBJ2-3 and V is TRBV12-5; TRBD2 matches 8 bases. Germline V gene lookup returns CDR1 LGHNT and CDR2 FRNRAP. V dropped 3 bases and J dropped 4; count of bases not matched to a gene: 6. The CDR3 sequence is 15 residues long.

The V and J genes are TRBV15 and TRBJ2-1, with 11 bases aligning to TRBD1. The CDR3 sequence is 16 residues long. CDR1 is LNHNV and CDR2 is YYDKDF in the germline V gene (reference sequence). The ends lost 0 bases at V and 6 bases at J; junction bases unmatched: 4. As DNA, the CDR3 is TGTGCCACCAGCAGAGATCTAGGGACAGGGGGCAATGAGCAGTTCTTC. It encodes CATSRDLGTGGNEQFF.

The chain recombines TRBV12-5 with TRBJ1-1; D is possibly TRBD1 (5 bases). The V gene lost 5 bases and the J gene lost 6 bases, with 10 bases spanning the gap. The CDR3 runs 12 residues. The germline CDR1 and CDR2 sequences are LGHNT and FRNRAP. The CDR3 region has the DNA TGTGCTAGTGGTACCACAGGAGCTGAAGCTTTCTTT. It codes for CASGTTGAEAFF.

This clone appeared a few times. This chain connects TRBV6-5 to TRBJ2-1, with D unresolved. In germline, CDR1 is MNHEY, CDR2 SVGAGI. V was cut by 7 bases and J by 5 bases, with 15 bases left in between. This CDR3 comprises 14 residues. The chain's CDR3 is CASNPEARNNEQFF. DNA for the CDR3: TGTGCCAGCAACCCCGAGGCTAGAAACAATGAGCAGTTCTTC.